This T cell receptor (beta chain) is drawn from a study of tumor-infiltrating lymphocytes in primary liver carcinoma (TCRdb year 2017). About the study as a whole: Roughly five patients with histopathologically diagnosed primary liver carcinoma underwent surgical resection in China between late 2015 and March 2016. The tumors of the five patients were staged as T1-T3 N0M0, with maximum diameters ranging from about 4.2 to 10 cm. Across five regions of each liver tumor, along with adjacent normal tissue and blood, the study brought together TCRbeta repertoire sequencing, expression microarrays and whole-exome sequencing. Of the five patients (three men and two women, aged 30 to 69 years), four had hepatocellular carcinoma and one had combined HCC and intrahepatic cholangiocarcinoma. High reproducibility was observed for the technical replicate repertoires, with mean shared-clone rates approximately 0.9 and correlation coefficients above 0.98. Each sample produced roughly 3.65 to 8 million productive TCRbeta reads, and read depth showed no significant difference between tissue types. A total of some 35 specimens from 5 patients underwent TCRbeta repertoire sequencing, comprising some 25 tumor regions, 5 adjacent noncancerous liver tissues and 5 peripheral blood samples.

This clonotype appeared many times. This receptor's antigen is unknown. No quality values exist for individual bases; no much larger clone is one base distant. General study outcomes and caveats: The top 250 clones made up a significantly larger repertoire fraction in tumors than in blood (p = 0.039). Repertoire overlap was higher between tumor regions (mean roughly 35%) than tumor-adjacent (approximately 17%) or tumor-blood (about 14%) pairs, consistent with antigen-driven expansion. Because sequencing covered only the TCR beta chain and unpaired alpha chains were not captured, true repertoire diversity is likely underestimated. Only 4 or 5 patients were included in the study, and the authors note that the findings should be validated in a larger study. Because the samples were bulk and unsorted, CD4+ and CD8+ T cell repertoires could not be compared.

TCRbeta-specific cDNA was reverse-transcribed from approximately 460 ng total RNA using a constant-region primer and ProtoScript II reverse transcriptase. Construction of the TCRbeta libraries relied on three nested rounds of multiplex PCR, following a slightly modified ARM-PCR procedure. The first two PCR rounds used multiplex TRBV1-TRBV30 forward primers with a Cbeta reverse primer, each for approximately 11 cycles. Sample barcodes and Illumina adapters were added in a final 25-cycle PCR using Deep VentR polymerase. Before sequencing, amplicons of 200-500 bp were gel-purified using a QIAquick gel extraction kit. TCRbeta amplicons were sequenced on an Illumina HiSeq 2500 with 250-bp paired-end reads. The authors' analysis ran thus. To recover full CDR3 sequences, reads were quality-trimmed using Trimmomatic v0.33 and paired reads were then merged using FLASH v1.2.11. MiGEC v1.2.1b assigned V, D and J germline segments to the rearranged TCRbeta sequences. Clonotype statistics and Shannon-Wiener diversity indices were calculated with VDJtools v1.0.0. To cut down on sampling bias, every analysis after diversity analysis relied on just the 250 most abundant clonotypes from each sample. The raw public reads went through TCRdb reprocessing: fastp at Q25, MiXCR clone calling, in-frame beta chains kept. Duplicate CDR3 protein sequences are folded into a single record with the most common DNA and genes. TCRdb assigned the V and J calls; the authors' analysis was not used. The sample data list about 330,000 distinct CDR3 sequences, and almost 65% of these were observed just once. In total, the top ten clones hold 5.5% to 7% of the sample.

TRIzol reagent was used to extract blood RNA from unsorted whole blood, while the DNeasy Blood & Tissue kit provided the germline DNA. At the time of sampling, the patients had chronic HBV infection and had not received any treatment. Before surgery, approximately 4.3 milliliters of peripheral blood were drawn into K2EDTA tubes. As encoded in the germline V gene, CDR1 is SGHAT while CDR2 is FQNNGV. Deletion took 5 bases off V and 5 bases off J, with a span of 12 bases between the germline ends. The CDR3 goes from the cysteine to the phenylalanine over 14 residues. The CDR3 DNA has 42 bases and is translated from base 1.

The chain couples TRBV11-2 to TRBJ2-2, with no confident D gene call. The source material was peripheral blood. The sequence derives from a man in his forties with primary liver carcinoma and hepatitis B virus infection. The CDR3 protein: CASSQFDGTGELFF. Read as DNA, the sequence is TGTGCCAGCAGCCAATTTGACGGGACCGGGGAGCTGTTTTTT.